This paragraph covers one T cell receptor (beta chain) sequence. The sample belongs to a study of blood T cell repertoires in COVID-19. The wider study: Both acute and convalescent COVID-19 samples were obtained from the United States, Italy and Spain. Nucleic acid was either cDNA or gDNA, and it came from T cells, B-cell-depleted T cells, or PBMCs.

This table comes from immunoSEQ multiplex PCR, and its TCRdb copy is limited to in-frame clones, with some not included. The profile covers over 60,000 clones, with more than 90% appearing a single time and roughly 1.2% taken by the ten largest. Germline V CDR1 and CDR2: KGHDR, SFDVKD. This CDR3 spans 15 amino acids. V was clipped by 5 bases and J by 6 bases; unmatched bases: 10. This chain joins TRBV24-1 and TRBJ1-2; TRBD1 aligns across 8 bases. The sequence was obtained from a man aged 55 to 69 with acute or convalescent COVID-19. The source material was peripheral blood. The DNA of the CDR3 is TGTGCCACCAGTGCCGTACAGGGGGATTTAAATGGCTACACCTTC. This sequence encodes CATSAVQGDLNGYTF.